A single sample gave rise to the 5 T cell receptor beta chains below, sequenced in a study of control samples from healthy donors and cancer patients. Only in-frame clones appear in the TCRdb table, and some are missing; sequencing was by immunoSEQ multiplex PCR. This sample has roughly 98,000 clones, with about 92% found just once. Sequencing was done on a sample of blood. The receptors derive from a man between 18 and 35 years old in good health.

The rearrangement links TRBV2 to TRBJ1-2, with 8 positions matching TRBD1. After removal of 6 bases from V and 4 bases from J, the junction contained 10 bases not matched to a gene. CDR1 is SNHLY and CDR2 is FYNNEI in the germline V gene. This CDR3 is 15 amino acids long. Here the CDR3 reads CASSLLQGVGYGYTF. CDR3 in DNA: TGTGCCAGCAGCCTCCTACAGGGGGTAGGCTATGGCTACACCTTC. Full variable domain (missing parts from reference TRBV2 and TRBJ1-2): EPEVTQTPSHQVTQMGQEVILRCVPISNHLYFYWYRQILGQKVEFLVSFYNNEISEKSEIFDDQFSVERPDGSNFTLKIRSTKLEDSAMYFCASSLLQGVGYGYTFGSGTRLTVV.

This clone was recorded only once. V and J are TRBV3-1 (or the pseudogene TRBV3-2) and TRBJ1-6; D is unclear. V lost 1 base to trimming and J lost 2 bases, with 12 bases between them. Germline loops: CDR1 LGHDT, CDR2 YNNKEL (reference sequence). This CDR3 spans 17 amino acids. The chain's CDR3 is CASSQGLEGTYNSPLHF. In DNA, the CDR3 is TGTGCCAGCAGCCAAGGCCTTGAGGGTACCTATAATTCACCCCTCCACTTT.

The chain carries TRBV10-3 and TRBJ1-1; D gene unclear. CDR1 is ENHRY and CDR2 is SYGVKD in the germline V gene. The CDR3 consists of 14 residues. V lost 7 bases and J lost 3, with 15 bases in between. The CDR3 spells CAITGGRGDTEAFF. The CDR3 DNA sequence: TGTGCCATCACGGGAGGACGGGGAGACACTGAAGCTTTCTTT.

The CDR3: CASSLGTDYAYGYTF. The CDR3, as DNA: TGCGCCAGCAGCTTGGGGACAGACTATGCCTATGGCTACACCTTC. This chain connects TRBV5-1 to TRBJ1-2, with D possibly TRBD1 on 6 matching bases. The CDR3 length is 15 residues. The ends were cut back, 0 bases at V and 4 bases at J, with 13 bases in the middle. CDR1 SGHRS and CDR2 YFSETQ come from the germline V gene.

CDR3 in amino acids: CASSSTPGLASYNEQFF. In DNA, the CDR3 is TGTGCCAGCAGCTCGACGCCGGGGCTAGCATCCTACAATGAGCAGTTCTTC. The chain joins TRBV7-6 to TRBJ2-1; D is possibly TRBD1 or TRBD2 (5 bases each). Trimming left V 4 bases short and J 1 base short, with 17 bases between. The CDR3 runs to 17 residues. CDR1 SGHVS and CDR2 FNYEAQ come from the germline V gene. Full variable domain (missing parts from reference TRBV7-6 and TRBJ2-1): GAGVSQSPRYKVTKRGQDVALRCDPISGHVSLYWYRQALGQGPEFLTYFNYEAQQDKSGLPNDRFSAERPEGSISTLTIQRTEQRDSAMYRCASSSTPGLASYNEQFFGPGTRLTVL.